This T cell receptor beta chain was sequenced in a study of blood T cells in healthy people across ages. Across the whole study: There was about one barcoded beta molecule captured by template switching per two T cells.

A sample-barcoded 5' primer and a J-beta primer mix were used in a second PCR of roughly 7 to 11 cycles. In TCRdb, the 5' RACE reads were re-called with MiXCR into one record per CDR3 protein. The sample lists 1.5 million to 2 million distinct CDR3 sequences; roughly 30% were seen once. Germline CDR1 and CDR2: MNHEY and SMNVEV (reference sequence). There are 15 residues in the CDR3. V lost 3 bases and J lost 6; bases outside the gene matches: 9. Study findings and constraints: In long-lived donors, naive CD4+ cell counts and diversity exceeded those of aged donors.

Aged about 6 to 95, donors were systemically healthy Caucasians from Russia. Isolated per sample were at least 7 million PBMCs. This clonotype was detected only a few times. Its specificity is unknown. J is TRBJ2-3 and V is TRBV27; 7 bases match TRBD2. Material: blood. The origin of this receptor is a woman aged 25-40 years in good health. The CDR3 nucleotides read TGTGCCAGCAGTTTCCAGCGGGGTGGTGGGGATACGCAGTATTTT. Translation gives CASSFQRGGGDTQYF.